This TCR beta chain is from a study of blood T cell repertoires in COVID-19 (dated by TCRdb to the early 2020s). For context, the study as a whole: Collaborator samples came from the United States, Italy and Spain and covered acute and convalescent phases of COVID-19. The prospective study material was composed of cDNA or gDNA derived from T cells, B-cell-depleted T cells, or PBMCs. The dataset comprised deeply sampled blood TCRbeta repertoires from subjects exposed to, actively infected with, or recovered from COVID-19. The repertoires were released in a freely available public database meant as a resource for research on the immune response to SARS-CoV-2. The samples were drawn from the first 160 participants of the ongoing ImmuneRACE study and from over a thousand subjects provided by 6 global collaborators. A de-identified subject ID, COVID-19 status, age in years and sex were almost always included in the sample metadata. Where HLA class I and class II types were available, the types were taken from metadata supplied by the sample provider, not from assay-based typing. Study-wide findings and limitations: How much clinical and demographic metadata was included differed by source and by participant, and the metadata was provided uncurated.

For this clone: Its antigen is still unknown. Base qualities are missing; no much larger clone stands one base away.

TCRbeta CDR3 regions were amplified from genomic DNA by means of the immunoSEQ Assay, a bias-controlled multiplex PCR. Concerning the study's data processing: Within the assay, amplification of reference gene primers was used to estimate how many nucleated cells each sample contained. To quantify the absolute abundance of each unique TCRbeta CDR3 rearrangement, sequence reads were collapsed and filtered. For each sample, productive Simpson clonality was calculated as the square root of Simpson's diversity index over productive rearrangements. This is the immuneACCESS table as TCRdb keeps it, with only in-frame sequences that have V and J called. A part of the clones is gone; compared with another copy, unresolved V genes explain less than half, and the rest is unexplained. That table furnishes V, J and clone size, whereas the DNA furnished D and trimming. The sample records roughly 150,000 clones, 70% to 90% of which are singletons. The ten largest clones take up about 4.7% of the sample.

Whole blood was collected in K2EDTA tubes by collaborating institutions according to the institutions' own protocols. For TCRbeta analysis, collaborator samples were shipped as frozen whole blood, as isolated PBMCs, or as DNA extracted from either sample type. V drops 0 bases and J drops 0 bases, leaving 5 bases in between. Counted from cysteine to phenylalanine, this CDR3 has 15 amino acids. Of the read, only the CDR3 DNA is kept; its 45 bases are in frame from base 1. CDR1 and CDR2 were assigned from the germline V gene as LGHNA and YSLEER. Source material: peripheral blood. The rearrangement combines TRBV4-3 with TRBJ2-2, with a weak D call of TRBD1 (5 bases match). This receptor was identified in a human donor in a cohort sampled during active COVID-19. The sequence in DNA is TGCGCCAGCAGCCAAGACAGGGCGAACACCGGGGAGCTGTTTTTT. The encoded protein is CASSQDRANTGELFF.